This TCR beta chain was recovered during a study of T cells after yellow fever vaccination. General study findings and limits: A weaker secondary response peaked on day 5, the primary on day 15. Booster sampling recovered most clones from primary vaccination (96% CD4, around 88% CD8).

TCRdb redid the calling of the 5' RACE reads with MiXCR, one entry per CDR3 protein. The repertoire has about 200,000 distinct CDR3 sequences, 2.5% to 3.5% of them found once; the top ten carry less than 3.5%. Trimming pared 6 bases from V and 3 bases from J, leaving 15 bases between. Germline-derived CDR1 and CDR2 are MNHEY and SVGAGI. The CDR3 runs to 14 residues. This clonotype came up a few times. Its specificity is unknown. The sequence derives from a man aged 18-30 years who received the YFV17D yellow fever vaccine. The material was CD4+ T cells sorted from PBMCs, obtained 10 days after the yellow fever booster vaccination. The V gene is TRBV6-5, the J gene TRBJ2-7; D is uncertain. CDR3 coding DNA: TGTGCCAGCAGAAGGGTGGCAGCTCTCTACGAGCAGTACGTC. This encodes CASRRVAALYEQYV.